This T cell receptor (beta chain) was recorded in a study of spatial heterogeneity in lung cancer. CDR1 KGHSH and CDR2 LQKENI come from the germline V gene. The length of the CDR3 is 12 residues. Between the trimmed V and J ends, which lost 2 bases and 2 bases, there was a span of 3 bases. By sample fraction, this clonotype is medium-sized (0.01 to 0.1%). Being off target in a library aimed at alpha chains, this beta chain has a size of little meaning. TCRdb passed the 5' RACE reads through MiXCR, listing each CDR3 protein once. The sample consists of some 12,000 distinct CDR3 sequences, approximately 6% of them appearing once. Time point described: sample taken at primary tumor resection. Without sorting, whole RNA was sequenced from tumor, nontumor lung or frozen PBMC.

The TCR sequence derives from a male donor with early-stage non-small cell lung cancer. The chain links TRBV18 to TRBJ1-1, with unresolved D. The sequenced sample was normal lung tissue next to the tumor, obtained at surgery. CDR3 sequence: CASSPGNTEAFF. The CDR3 DNA reads as TGTGCCAGCTCACCAGGCAACACTGAAGCTTTCTTT.